This T cell receptor (delta chain) was obtained from a study of gamma delta lymphoproliferative disorders and STAT genes. Study conclusions and caveats: Nearly all major patient gamma and delta clonotypes were public.

TCRdb ran CATT on the multiplex PCR reads. This table holds thousands of delta-chain clones, around 1% found once. By sample fraction, this clone is large. Its antigen is currently unknown. Within the sample, other DNA sequences also encode this same CDR3. V gave up 3 bases and J gave up 2 bases; unmatched junction bases: 7. The CDR3 has 14 residues. The germline gives CDR1 GEAIGNYY, CDR2 EKD. The receptor sequences were amplified from genomic DNA of peripheral blood mononuclear cells. The control group comprised age- and sex-matched healthy adult blood donors. What was sequenced was blood. V is TRDV2 and J is TRDJ4; TRDD3 matches 8 bases. The source of this sequence is a human donor in good health. CDR3 in amino acids: CACDPVGDERPLIF. CDR3 nucleotide sequence: TGTGCCTGTGACCCGGTGGGGGATGAGAGACCCCTGATCTTT.